Presented here are 15 T cell receptor beta chains from one specimen sequenced in a study of cytomegalovirus exposure and HLA in healthy donors. The PCR had 60 Vbeta and 13 Jbeta primers. Produced via immunoSEQ multiplex PCR; TCRdb's table is partial and in-frame only. The sample records about 92,000 clones, 81% being singletons. Sequencing input: PBMCs. The receptors shown here come from a girl aged 2 to 9 in good health and CMV-seropositive.

The V call is TRBV4-2, the J call TRBJ2-1; the match to TRBD2 covers 9 bases. CDR3 length: 18 amino acids. The ends lost 3 bases at V and 1 base at J; junction bases unmatched: 10. The germline V gene has CDR1 LGHNA and CDR2 YNFKEQ. The CDR3 nucleotides read TGTGCCAGCAGCCAGGCCTCGGGTGCGGGAGGGTCCTACAATGAGCAGTTCTTC. This encodes CASSQASGAGGSYNEQFF.

This chain uses TRBV14 with TRBJ2-7; the match to TRBD2 covers 11 bases. There are 18 residues in the CDR3. J gave up 4 bases and V 0 bases, and 11 bases lay outside the gene matches. CDR1 is SGHDN, CDR2 FVKESK, per germline. The CDR3 spells CASSQDGLAGRGRYEQYF. The CDR3 coding sequence is TGTGCCAGCAGCCAAGATGGACTAGCGGGCAGAGGCCGTTACGAGCAGTACTTC.

This clone was found a few times. The gene calls are TRBV6-6 and TRBJ2-5, with a tentative D call TRBD2 (6 bases). The end of the DNA is better explained by TRBJ2-7, so the J call may be wrong. Germline V gene sequence: CDR1 MNHNY, CDR2 SVGAGI (reference sequence). The CDR3 length is 14 residues. Written as DNA, the CDR3 is TGTGCCAGCATTTCGACTAGTCTCGACTACGAGCAGTACTTC. Translation gives CASISTSLDYEQYF.

On this clone: An end of the junction differs from the germline gene, which may be a read error. The chain combines TRBV7-7 with TRBJ2-7; D is possibly TRBD1 (5 bases). This CDR3 comprises 14 residues. Germline values: CDR1 SSHAT, CDR2 FNYEAQ (reference sequence). As DNA, the CDR3 is TGTGCTAGCAGCACTTCGACAGCCTCCTACGAGCAGTACTTC. Protein: CASSTSTASYEQYF.

Details on this clone: This likely comes from a read error, as the CDR3 has no conserved phenylalanine or tryptophan at its end. No DNA is shown, since the ends of the CDR3 on it are uncertain; the CDR3 is the one TCRdb lists. The chain uses TRBV6-5 and TRBJ1-6; the DNA was not used to check the table's D call, TRBD1. Termini included, the CDR3 measures 9 amino acids. Germline-derived CDR1 and CDR2 are MNHEY and SVGAGI. This chain's CDR3 is CASSYTEDR.

The V call is TRBV4-2, the J call TRBJ2-7, with unresolved D. CDR3 length: 16 residues. V shed 0 bases and J shed 7 bases, with 19 bases lying between them. Germline V gene sequence: CDR1 LGHNA, CDR2 YNFKEQ. This CDR3 is CASSQDLAGLAREQYF. The CDR3 region has the DNA TGTGCCAGCAGCCAAGATTTGGCCGGGTTAGCAAGGGAGCAGTACTTC.

This clone has only a few counts. The same CDR3 can be traced to other DNA sequences in this sample. J is TRBJ1-1 and V is TRBV20-1; D unresolved. Trimming took off 6 bases at V and 0 bases at J, with 5 bases between the two ends. The germline V gene encodes CDR1 DFQATT and CDR2 SNEGSKA (reference sequence). The CDR3 loop spans 11 amino acids. This CDR3 is CSARVNTEAFF. DNA for the CDR3: TGCAGTGCCCGAGTGAACACTGAAGCTTTCTTT.

The V gene is TRBV2, the J gene TRBJ1-2; D is possibly TRBD1 (6 bases). This CDR3 is built from 16 residues. CDR1 and CDR2 (germline): SNHLY, FYNNEI. V shed 7 bases and J shed 5 bases, with 23 bases lying between them. Here the CDR3 reads CASNRAGVTESYGYTF. CDR3 nucleotide sequence: TGTGCCAGCAACCGCGCAGGGGTCACGGAGTCATATGGCTACACCTTC.

The chain recombines TRBV5-1 with TRBJ1-1; 7 bases are a match to TRBD1. From germline, CDR1 is SGHRS and CDR2 YFSETQ. J lost 2 bases, V lost 5 bases, and 3 bases had no gene match. The CDR3 has 13 residues. The CDR3 DNA reads as TGCGCCAGCAGGGGACAGCCTAACACTGAAGCTTTCTTT. Translated: CASRGQPNTEAFF.

The genes are TRBV28 and TRBJ2-3; D remains ambiguous. V was pared by 3 bases and J by 0 bases, with 10 bases between. CDR1 and CDR2 from the germline V gene are MDHEN and SYDVKM. The CDR3 extends over 15 amino acids. The CDR3 sequence is CASSFRSGSTDTQYF. CDR3 nucleotides: TGTGCCAGCAGTTTTCGCTCGGGTAGCACAGATACGCAGTATTTT.

The chain has TRBV29-1 and TRBJ1-1, with TRBD1 as a possible D gene (5 bases). Trimming stripped 4 bases from V and 7 bases from J, with 16 bases between. The length of the CDR3 is 13 residues. Germline CDR1 is SQVTM and CDR2 is ANQGSEA. This CDR3 reads CSVGLVGGSEAFF. CDR3 DNA sequence: TGCAGCGTTGGATTAGTGGGGGGGAGTGAAGCTTTCTTT.

The chain has TRBV4-2 and TRBJ2-5; TRBD2 might be the D (5 bases). The CDR3 is made up of 14 amino acids. Germline values: CDR1 LGHNA, CDR2 YNFKEQ. Between the trimmed V and J ends, which lost 0 bases and 1 base, there was a span of 6 bases. The DNA of the CDR3 is TGTGCCAGCAGCCAAGAGAGGGCCCAAGAGACCCAGTACTTC. Translating gives CASSQERAQETQYF.

This clone was picked up one time. The J gene is TRBJ2-7, the V gene TRBV7-9; 8 bases match TRBD1. Germline CDR1 SEHNR, CDR2 FQNEAQ (reference sequence). This CDR3 contains 18 residues. V was clipped by 4 bases and J by 6 bases; unmatched bases: 20. The chain's CDR3 is CASSSAGTGGGMVFEQYF. The DNA of the CDR3 is TGTGCCAGCAGCTCGGCCGGGACAGGAGGGGGGATGGTGTTCGAGCAGTACTTC.

The rearrangement links TRBV9 to TRBJ1-2; TRBD1 is a possible D gene (5 bases). V lost 0 bases, J lost 4 bases, and 7 bases lay in between. This CDR3 is 13 amino acids long. From germline, CDR1 is SGDLS and CDR2 YYNGEE. The DNA for the CDR3 is TGTGCCAGCAGCGTAGGACAGTTCTATGGCTACACCTTC. Translation: CASSVGQFYGYTF.

The chain uses TRBV6-6 and TRBJ2-7, with D possibly matching TRBD1 (5 bases). V lost 2 bases and J 6 bases, leaving 11 bases between the germline ends. This CDR3 is 13 amino acids long. Germline lookup yields CDR1 MNHNY and CDR2 SVGAGI (reference sequence). The CDR3 is CASSYVSRAEQYF. The CDR3 DNA is TGTGCCAGCAGTTACGTGAGCAGGGCCGAGCAGTACTTC.